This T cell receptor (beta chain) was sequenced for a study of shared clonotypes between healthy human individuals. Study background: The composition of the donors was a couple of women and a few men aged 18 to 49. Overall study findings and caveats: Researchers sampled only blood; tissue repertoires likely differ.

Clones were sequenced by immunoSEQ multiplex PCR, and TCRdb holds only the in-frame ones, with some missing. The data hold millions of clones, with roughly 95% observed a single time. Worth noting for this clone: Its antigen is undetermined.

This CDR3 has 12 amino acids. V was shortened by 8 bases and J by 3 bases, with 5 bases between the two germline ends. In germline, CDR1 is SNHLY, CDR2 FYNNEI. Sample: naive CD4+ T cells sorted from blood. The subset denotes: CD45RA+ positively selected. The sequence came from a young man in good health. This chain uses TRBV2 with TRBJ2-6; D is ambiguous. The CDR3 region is CASSIGANVLTF. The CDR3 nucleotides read TGTGCCAGCTCGATTGGGGCCAACGTCCTGACTTTC.